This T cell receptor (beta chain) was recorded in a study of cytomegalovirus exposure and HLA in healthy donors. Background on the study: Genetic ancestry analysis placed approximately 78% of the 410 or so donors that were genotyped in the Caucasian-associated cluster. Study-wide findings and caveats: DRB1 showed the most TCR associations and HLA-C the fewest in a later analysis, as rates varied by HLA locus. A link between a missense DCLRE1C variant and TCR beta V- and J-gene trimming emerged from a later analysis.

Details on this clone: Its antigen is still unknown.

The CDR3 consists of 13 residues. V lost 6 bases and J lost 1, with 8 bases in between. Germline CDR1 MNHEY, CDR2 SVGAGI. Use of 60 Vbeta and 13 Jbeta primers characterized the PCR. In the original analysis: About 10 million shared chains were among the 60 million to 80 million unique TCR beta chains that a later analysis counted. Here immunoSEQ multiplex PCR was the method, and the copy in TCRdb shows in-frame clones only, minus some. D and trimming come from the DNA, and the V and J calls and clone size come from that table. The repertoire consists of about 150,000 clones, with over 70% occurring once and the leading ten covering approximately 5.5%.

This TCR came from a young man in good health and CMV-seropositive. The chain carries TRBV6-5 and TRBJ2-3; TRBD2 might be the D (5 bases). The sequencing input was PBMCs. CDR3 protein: CASRRDGTDTQYF. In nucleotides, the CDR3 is TGTGCCAGCAGGAGGGATGGCACAGATACGCAGTATTTT.